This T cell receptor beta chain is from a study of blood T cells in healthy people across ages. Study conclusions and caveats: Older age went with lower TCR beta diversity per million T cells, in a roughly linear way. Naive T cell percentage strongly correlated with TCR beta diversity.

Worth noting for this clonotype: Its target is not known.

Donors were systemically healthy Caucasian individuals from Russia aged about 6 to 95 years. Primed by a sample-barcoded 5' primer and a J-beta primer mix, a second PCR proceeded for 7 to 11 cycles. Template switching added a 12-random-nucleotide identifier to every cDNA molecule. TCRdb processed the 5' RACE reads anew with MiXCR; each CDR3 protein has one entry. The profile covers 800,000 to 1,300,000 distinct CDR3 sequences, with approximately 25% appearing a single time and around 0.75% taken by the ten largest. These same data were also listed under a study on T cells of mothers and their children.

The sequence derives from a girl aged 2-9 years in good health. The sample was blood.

CDR3 protein: CASSQEGGLNIQYF. The CDR3, as DNA: TGTGCCAGCAGCCAAGAGGGGGGCTTAAACATTCAGTACTTC. The chain is built from TRBV4-2 and TRBJ2-4; D tentatively reads TRBD1 or TRBD2 (6 bases each). Germline CDR1 is LGHNA and CDR2 is YNFKEQ. CDR3 size: 14 residues. Trimming left V 0 bases short and J 6 bases short, with 9 bases between.